These 12 T cell receptor beta chains originate from one sample sequenced in a study of CD8 T cells in Susac syndrome. The authors reverse transcribed about 0.45 to 1 ug RNA with random hexamers. TCRdb re-analysed the immunoSEQ multiplex PCR reads in MiXCR, keeping a single row per CDR3 protein. The sample has 120,000 to 150,000 distinct CDR3 sequences; 85% to 95% are singletons. What was sequenced was CD4+ T cells from PBMCs. Every receptor here comes from a human donor with multiple sclerosis.

The chain joins TRBV5-1 to TRBJ1-2, with TRBD1 matching over 7 bases. The CDR3 spans 14 residues. The germline gives CDR1 SGHRS, CDR2 YFSETQ. Trimming took 2 bases from V and 3 from J; bases not matched to a gene: 4. The chain's CDR3 is CASSFQGEDYGYTF. The CDR3 region has the DNA TGCGCCAGCAGCTTCCAGGGGGAAGACTATGGCTACACCTTC.

The CDR3 sequence: CASSPRQGLNIQYF. CDR3 DNA: TGTGCCAGCAGTCCTCGGCAGGGGTTAAACATTCAGTACTTC. This chain links TRBV12-3 or TRBV12-4 with TRBJ2-4, with D possibly being TRBD1 (6 bases). The germline V and J ends were trimmed by 5 bases and 6 bases, with 14 bases remaining between them. This CDR3 spans 14 amino acids.

The rearrangement links TRBV18 to TRBJ2-3; D not resolved. Trimming cost V 4 bases and J 1 base, with 9 bases left between them. This CDR3 is built from 14 residues. Per the germline V gene, CDR1 is KGHSH and CDR2 is LQKENI. The CDR3 DNA follows: TGTGCCAGCTCACACTATCCCGGCACAGATACGCAGTATTTT. This encodes CASSHYPGTDTQYF.

This chain connects TRBV28 to TRBJ2-1; no definite D call. The CDR3 runs to 14 residues. Germline CDR1 reads MDHEN; CDR2 reads SYDVKM. Deletions cut 5 bases from V and 6 bases from J, with 14 bases between. This chain's CDR3 is CASSLVGSSNEQFF. In DNA, the CDR3 is TGTGCCAGCAGTCTCGTAGGTAGCTCCAATGAGCAGTTCTTC.

The chain carries TRBV12-3 or TRBV12-4 and TRBJ2-7, with D unresolved. The CDR3 totals 13 residues. V dropped 3 bases and J dropped 2 bases, with 8 bases sitting between them. In nucleotides, the CDR3 is TGTGCCAGCAGTTTTGGGGATACCTACGAGCAGTACTTC. Protein sequence: CASSFGDTYEQYF.

This sequence joins TRBV6-1 and TRBJ1-1, with no clear D. The CDR3 is 14 residues long. The germline V and J ends were trimmed by 2 bases and 0 bases, with 7 bases remaining between them. CDR1 and CDR2 (germline): MNHNS, SASEGT. CDR3 amino acids: CASSEPGMNTEAFF. In nucleotides, the CDR3 is TGTGCCAGCAGTGAACCAGGTATGAACACTGAAGCTTTCTTT.

This chain uses TRBV20-1 with TRBJ2-7; D may be TRBD1 (6 bases). Germline V lookup: CDR1 DFQATT, CDR2 SNEGSKA (reference sequence). Trimming took off 3 bases at V and 0 bases at J, with 18 bases between the two ends. This CDR3 comprises 16 residues. The CDR3, as DNA: TGCAGTGCTAGTGACCCCAGGACAGCAATCTCCTACGAGCAGTACTTC. This gives the protein CSASDPRTAISYEQYF.

The chain joins TRBV20-1 to TRBJ1-2, with D unclear. Looked up from germline, CDR1 is DFQATT and CDR2 is SNEGSKA (reference sequence). Trimming removed 5 bases from V and 0 bases from J, with 13 bases in between. The CDR3 runs to 14 residues. DNA for the CDR3: TGCAGTGCTTTGACCCGAACCACTAACTATGGCTACACCTTC. Residues: CSALTRTTNYGYTF.

J is TRBJ1-1 and V is TRBV12-3 or TRBV12-4; 10 positions agree with TRBD1. With V trimmed by 6 bases and J by 5 bases, 12 bases remained unmatched. The CDR3 has 16 amino acids. The CDR3: CASSRTGGSLRTEAFF. The CDR3 DNA sequence: TGTGCCAGCAGCCGGACAGGGGGTAGTCTAAGGACTGAAGCTTTCTTT.

The chain employs TRBV9 and TRBJ2-5; 9 bases are a match to TRBD1. J gave up 7 bases and V 4 bases, and 8 bases lay outside the gene matches. CDR3 length: 14 residues. Germline values: CDR1 SGDLS, CDR2 YYNGEE. Written as DNA, the CDR3 is TGTGCCAGCAGCACCCGACAGGGGGAAGGGACCCAGTACTTC. It translates to CASSTRQGEGTQYF.

This clonotype was detected only once. The CDR3 loop reads CSVTLAGGPGDTQYF. CDR3 sequence (DNA): TGCAGCGTGACACTAGCGGGAGGGCCGGGAGATACGCAGTATTTT. The J gene is TRBJ2-3, the V gene TRBV29-1, with 13 bases matching TRBD2. The CDR3 runs to 15 residues. The germline V gene has CDR1 SQVTM and CDR2 ANQGSEA. Trimming took 6 bases from V and 5 from J; bases not matched to a gene: 8.

The gene calls are TRBV19 and TRBJ2-4; 10 positions match TRBD1. The CDR3 spans 14 residues. In germline, CDR1 is LNHDA, CDR2 SQIVND (reference sequence). Trimming took 6 bases from V and 9 from J; bases not matched to a gene: 8. This CDR3 reads CASRKTGGASIQYF. The DNA of the CDR3 is TGTGCCAGTAGGAAGACAGGGGGCGCGAGCATTCAGTACTTC.